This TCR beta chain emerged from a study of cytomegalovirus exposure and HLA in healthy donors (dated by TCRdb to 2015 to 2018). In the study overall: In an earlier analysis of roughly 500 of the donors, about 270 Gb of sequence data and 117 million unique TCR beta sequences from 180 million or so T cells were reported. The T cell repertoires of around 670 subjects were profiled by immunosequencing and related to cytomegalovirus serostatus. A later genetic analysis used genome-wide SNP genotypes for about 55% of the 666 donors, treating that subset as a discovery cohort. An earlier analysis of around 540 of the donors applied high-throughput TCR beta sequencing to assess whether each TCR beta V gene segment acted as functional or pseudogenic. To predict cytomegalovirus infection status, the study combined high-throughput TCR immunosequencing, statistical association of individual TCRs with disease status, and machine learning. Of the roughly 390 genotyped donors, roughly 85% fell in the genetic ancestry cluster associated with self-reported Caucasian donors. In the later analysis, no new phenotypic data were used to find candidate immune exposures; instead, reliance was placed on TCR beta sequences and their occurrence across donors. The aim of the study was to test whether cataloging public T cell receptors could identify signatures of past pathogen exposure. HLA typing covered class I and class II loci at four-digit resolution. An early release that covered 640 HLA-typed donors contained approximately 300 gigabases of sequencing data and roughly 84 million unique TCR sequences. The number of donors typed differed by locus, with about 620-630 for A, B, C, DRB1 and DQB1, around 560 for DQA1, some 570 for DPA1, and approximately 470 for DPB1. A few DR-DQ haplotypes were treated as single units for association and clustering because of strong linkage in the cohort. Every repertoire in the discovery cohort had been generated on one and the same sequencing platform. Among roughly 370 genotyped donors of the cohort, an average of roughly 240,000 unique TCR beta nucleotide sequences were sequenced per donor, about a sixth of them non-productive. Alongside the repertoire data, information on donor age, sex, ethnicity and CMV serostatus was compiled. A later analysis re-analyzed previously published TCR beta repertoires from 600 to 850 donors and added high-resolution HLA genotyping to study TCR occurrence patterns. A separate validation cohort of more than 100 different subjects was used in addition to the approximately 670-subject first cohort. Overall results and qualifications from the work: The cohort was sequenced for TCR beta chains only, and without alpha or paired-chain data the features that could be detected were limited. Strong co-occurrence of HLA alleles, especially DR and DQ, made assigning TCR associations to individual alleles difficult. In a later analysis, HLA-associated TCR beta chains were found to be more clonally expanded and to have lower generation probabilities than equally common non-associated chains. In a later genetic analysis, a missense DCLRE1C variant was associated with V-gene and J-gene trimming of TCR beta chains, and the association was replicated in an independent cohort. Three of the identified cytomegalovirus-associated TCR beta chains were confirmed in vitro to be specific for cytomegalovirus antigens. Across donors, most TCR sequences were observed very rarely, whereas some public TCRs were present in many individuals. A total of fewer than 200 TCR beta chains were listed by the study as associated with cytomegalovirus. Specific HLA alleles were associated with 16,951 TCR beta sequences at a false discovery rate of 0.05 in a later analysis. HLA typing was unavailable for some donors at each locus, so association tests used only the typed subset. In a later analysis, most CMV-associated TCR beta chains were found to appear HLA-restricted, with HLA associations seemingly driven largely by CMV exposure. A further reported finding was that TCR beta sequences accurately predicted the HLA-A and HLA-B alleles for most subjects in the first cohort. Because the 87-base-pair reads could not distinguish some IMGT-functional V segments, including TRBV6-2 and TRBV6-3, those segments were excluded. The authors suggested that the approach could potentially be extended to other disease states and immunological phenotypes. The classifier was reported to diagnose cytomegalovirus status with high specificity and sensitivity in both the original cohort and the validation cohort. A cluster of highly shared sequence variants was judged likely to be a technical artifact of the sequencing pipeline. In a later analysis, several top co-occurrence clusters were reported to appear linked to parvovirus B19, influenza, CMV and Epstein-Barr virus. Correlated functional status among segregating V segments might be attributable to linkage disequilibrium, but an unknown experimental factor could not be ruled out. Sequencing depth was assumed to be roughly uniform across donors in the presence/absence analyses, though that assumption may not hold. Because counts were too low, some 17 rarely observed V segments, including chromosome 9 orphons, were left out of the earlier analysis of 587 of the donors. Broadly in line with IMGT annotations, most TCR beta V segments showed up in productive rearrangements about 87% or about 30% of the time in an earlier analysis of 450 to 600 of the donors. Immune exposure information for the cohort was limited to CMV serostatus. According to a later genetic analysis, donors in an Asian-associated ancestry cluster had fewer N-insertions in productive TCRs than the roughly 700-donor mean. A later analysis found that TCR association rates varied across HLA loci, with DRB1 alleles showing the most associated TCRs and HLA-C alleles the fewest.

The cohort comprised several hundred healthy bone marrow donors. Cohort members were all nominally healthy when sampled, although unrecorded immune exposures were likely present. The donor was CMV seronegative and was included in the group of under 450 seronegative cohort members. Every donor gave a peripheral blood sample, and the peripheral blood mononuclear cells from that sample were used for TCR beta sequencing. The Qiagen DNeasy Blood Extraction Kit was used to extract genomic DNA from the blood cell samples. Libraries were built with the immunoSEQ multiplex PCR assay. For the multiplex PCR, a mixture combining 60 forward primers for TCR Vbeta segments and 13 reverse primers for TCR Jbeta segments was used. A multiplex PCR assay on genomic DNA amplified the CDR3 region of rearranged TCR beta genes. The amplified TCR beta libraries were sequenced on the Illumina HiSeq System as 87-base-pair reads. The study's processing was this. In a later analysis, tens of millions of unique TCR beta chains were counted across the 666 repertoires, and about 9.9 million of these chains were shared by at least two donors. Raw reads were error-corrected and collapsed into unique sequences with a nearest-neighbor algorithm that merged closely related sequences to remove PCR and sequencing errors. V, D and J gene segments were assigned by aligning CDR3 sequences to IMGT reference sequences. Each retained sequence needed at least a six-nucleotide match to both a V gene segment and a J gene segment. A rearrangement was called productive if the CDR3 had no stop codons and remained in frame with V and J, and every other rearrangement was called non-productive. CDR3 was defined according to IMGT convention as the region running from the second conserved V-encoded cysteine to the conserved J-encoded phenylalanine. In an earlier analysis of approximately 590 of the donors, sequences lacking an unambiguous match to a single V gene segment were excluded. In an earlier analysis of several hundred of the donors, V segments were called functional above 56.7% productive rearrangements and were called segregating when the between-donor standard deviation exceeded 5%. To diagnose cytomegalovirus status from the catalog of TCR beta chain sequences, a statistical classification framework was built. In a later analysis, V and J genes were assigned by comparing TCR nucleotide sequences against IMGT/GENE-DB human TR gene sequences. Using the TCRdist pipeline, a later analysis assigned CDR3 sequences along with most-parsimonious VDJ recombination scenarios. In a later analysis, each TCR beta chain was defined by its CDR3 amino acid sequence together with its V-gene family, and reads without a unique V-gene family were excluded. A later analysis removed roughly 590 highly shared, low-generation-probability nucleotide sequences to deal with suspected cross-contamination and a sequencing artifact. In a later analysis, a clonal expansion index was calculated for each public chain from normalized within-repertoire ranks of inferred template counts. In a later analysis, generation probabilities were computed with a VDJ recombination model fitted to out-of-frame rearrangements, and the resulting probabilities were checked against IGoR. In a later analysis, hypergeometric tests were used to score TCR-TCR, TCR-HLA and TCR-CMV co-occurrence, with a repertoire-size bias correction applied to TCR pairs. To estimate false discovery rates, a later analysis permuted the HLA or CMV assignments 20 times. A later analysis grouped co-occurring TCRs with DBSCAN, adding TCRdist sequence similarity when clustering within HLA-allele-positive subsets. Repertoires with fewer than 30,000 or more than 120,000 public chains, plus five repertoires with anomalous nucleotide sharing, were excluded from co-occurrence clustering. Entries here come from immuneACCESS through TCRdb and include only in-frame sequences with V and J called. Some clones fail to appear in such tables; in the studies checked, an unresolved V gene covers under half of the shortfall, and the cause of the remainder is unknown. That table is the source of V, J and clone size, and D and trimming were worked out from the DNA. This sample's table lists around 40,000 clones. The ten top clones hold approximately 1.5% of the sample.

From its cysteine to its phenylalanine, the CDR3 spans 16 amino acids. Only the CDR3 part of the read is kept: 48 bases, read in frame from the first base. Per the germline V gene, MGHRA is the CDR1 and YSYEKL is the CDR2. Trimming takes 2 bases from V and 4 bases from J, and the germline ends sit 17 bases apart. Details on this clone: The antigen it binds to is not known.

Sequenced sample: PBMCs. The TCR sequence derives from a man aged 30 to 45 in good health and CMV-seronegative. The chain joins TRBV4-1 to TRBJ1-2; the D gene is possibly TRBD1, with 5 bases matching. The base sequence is TGCGCCAGCAGCCAATCCGAACCCAGGGTGGCCTATGGCTACACCTTC. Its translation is CASSQSEPRVAYGYTF.